These 6 T cell receptor beta chains were sequenced from one sample in a study of blood T cell repertoires in COVID-19. Profiling relied on immunoSEQ multiplex PCR, and the TCRdb table lists in-frame clones only, not all of them. This sample has about 280,000 clones, with approximately 85% found just once. Material for sequencing was peripheral blood. The receptors were sampled from a young man with active or convalescent COVID-19.

V usage is TRBV5-4 and J usage is TRBJ2-3; unclear D gene. Per germline, CDR1 SGHNT and CDR2 YYREEE (reference sequence). Between the trimmed V and J ends, which lost 0 bases and 2 bases, there was a span of 10 bases. This CDR3 region has 15 residues. The CDR3 is CASSLDSATTDTQYF. The CDR3 DNA is TGTGCCAGCAGCTTGGATTCAGCGACCACAGATACGCAGTATTTT. The full variable domain, completed using reference TRBV5-4 and TRBJ2-3, is ETGVTQSPTHLIKTRGQQVTLRCSSQSGHNTVSWYQQALGQGPQFIFQYYREEENGRGNFPPRFSGLQFPNYSSELNVNALELDDSALYLCASSLDSATTDTQYFGPGTRLTVL.

This clone has a single count. This chain links TRBV9 with TRBJ1-2, with TRBD1 matching over 9 bases. Trimming cost V 4 bases and J 0 bases; bases outside gene matches: 13. Germline CDR1 reads SGDLS; CDR2 reads YYNGEE. The CDR3 contains 18 residues. DNA for the CDR3: TGTGCCAGCAGCAAAGCCGGGACAGGGAGGCCGTCTAACTATGGCTACACCTTC. It translates to CASSKAGTGRPSNYGYTF.

V and J are TRBV2 and TRBJ2-6; D might be TRBD1 (6 bases). Germline CDR1 and CDR2: SNHLY and FYNNEI. V was shortened by 7 bases and J by 3 bases, with 13 bases between the two germline ends. The CDR3 runs to 15 residues. The CDR3 sequence: CASKATGYGANVLTF. DNA of the CDR3: TGTGCCAGCAAAGCCACAGGGTATGGGGCCAACGTCCTGACTTTC.

This clone was recorded only once. The gene calls are TRBV10-2 and TRBJ1-6; D is undetermined. Trimming left V 3 bases short and J 15 bases short, with 12 bases between. The germline V gene encodes CDR1 WSHSY and CDR2 SAAADI. The CDR3 extends over 12 amino acids. CDR3: CASSEREHGLHF. DNA for the CDR3: TGCGCCAGCAGTGAAAGGGAGCATGGCCTCCACTTT.

The chain employs TRBV5-1 and TRBJ2-7; D unresolved. The CDR3 covers 13 residues. The germline V gene has CDR1 SGHRS and CDR2 YFSETQ. V was clipped by 1 base and J by 2 bases, with 7 bases between them. The CDR3 sequence is CASSLSSTYEQYF. CDR3 DNA sequence: TGCGCCAGCAGCTTGAGTAGTACCTACGAGCAGTACTTC.

This rearrangement joins TRBV6-2 or TRBV6-3 to TRBJ1-6, with a weak D call TRBD1 (6 bases). The V end lost 0 bases, the J end lost 7 bases, and 10 bases lay between the germline ends. The CDR3 totals 15 residues. Germline V CDR1 and CDR2: MNHEY, SVGEGT. The CDR3 loop is CASSYSTGINSPLHF. The CDR3 DNA sequence: TGTGCCAGCAGTTACTCAACAGGGATAAATTCACCCCTCCACTTT.